Detailed here is one TCR beta chain. This sample was included in a study of blood T cell repertoires in COVID-19. Study-level information: Specimens from acute and convalescent COVID-19 originated in the United States, Italy and Spain. PBMCs, B-cell-depleted T cells, or T cells were the source of the cDNA or gDNA that made up the material.

Per the authors' pipeline: Estimation of nucleated cell counts relied on the amplification of reference gene primers. Profiled with immunoSEQ multiplex PCR; TCRdb holds only in-frame clones, not every one. V and J calls plus clone size are reproduced from that table; the DNA served to infer D and trimming. The sample has under 70,000 clones; approximately 90% are singletons. Self-reported history from a screening survey and questionnaire set each donor's cohort. Losses at the gene ends were 3 bases for V and 6 bases for J; bases not matched to a gene: 5. The CDR3 spans 15 residues. Germline CDR1 is KGHSH and CDR2 is LQKENI.

The clonotype comes from a woman in her thirties or forties who had recovered from COVID-19. The J gene is TRBJ2-1, the V gene TRBV18; 10 bases line up with TRBD2. The sample was PBMCs or T cells enriched from blood (not recorded which). The CDR3: CASSPQRGGSNEQFF. Written as DNA, the CDR3 is TGTGCCAGCTCACCCCAGCGGGGGGGAAGCAATGAGCAGTTCTTC.